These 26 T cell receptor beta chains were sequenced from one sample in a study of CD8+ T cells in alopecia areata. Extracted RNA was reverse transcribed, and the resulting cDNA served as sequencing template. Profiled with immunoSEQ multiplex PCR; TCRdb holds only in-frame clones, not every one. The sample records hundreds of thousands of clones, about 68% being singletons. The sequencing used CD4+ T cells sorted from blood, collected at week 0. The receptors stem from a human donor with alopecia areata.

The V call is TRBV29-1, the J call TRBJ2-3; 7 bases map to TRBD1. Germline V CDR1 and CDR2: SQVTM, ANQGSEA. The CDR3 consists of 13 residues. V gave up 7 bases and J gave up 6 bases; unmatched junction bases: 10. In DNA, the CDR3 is TGCAGCGCCGCCCGGGACAGAACGGATACGCAGTATTTT. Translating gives CSAARDRTDTQYF.

CDR3 sequence reads: CSVRQGAGGYTF. CDR3 nucleotide sequence: TGCAGCGTTAGGCAGGGGGCTGGCGGCTACACCTTC. The chain is built from TRBV29-1 and TRBJ1-2; TRBD1 matches 8 bases. Trimming removed 5 bases from V and 8 bases from J; junction bases left unmatched: 7. Germline CDR1 reads SQVTM; CDR2 reads ANQGSEA. The CDR3 totals 12 residues.

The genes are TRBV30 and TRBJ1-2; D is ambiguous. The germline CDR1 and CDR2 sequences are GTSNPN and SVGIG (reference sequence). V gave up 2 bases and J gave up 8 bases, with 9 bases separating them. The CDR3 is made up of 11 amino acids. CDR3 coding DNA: TGTGCCTGGAGTCCGCTGGGGGGCTACACCTTC. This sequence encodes CAWSPLGGYTF.

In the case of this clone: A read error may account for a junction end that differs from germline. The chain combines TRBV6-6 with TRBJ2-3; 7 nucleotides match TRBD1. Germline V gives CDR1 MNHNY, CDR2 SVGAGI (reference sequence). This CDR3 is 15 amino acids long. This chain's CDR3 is CASRYSGTDTDTQYF. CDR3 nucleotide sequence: TGTGCCAGCAGGTACTCCGGGACAGACACAGATACGCAGTATTTT.

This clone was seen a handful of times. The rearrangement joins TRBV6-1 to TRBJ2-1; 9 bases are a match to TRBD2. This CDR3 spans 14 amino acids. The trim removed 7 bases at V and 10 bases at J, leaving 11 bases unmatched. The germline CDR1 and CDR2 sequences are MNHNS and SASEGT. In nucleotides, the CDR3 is TGTGCCAGCAAGGGGTTAGCGGGGGCGACGGAGCAGTTCTTC. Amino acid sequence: CASKGLAGATEQFF.

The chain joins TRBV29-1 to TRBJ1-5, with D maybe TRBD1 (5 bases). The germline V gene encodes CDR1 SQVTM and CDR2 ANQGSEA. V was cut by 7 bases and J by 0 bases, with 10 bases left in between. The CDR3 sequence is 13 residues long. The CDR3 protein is CSATGGSNQPQHF. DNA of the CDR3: TGCAGCGCGACGGGGGGTAGCAATCAGCCCCAGCATTTT.

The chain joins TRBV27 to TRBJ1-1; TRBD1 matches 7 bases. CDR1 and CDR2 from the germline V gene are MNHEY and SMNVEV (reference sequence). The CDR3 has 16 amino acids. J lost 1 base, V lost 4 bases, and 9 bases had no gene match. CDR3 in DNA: TGTGCCAGCAGTTCCAAATTCAGGGGGAAGAACACTGAAGCTTTCTTT. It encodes CASSSKFRGKNTEAFF.

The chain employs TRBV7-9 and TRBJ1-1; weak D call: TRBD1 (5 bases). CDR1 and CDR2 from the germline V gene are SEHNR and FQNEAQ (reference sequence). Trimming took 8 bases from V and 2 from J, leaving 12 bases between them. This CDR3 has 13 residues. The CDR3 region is CASGRGDNTEAFF. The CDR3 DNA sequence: TGTGCCAGCGGACGGGGGGATAACACTGAAGCTTTCTTT.

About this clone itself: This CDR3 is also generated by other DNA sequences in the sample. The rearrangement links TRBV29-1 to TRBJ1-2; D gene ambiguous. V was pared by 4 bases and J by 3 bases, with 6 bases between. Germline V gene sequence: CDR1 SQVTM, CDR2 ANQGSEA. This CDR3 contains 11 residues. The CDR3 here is CSVGGYYGYTF. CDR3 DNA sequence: TGCAGCGTTGGGGGATACTATGGCTACACCTTC.

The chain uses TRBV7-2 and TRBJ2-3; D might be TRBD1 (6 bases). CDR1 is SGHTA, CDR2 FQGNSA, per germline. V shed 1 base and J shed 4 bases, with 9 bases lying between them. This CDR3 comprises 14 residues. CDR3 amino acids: CASSLGGRPDTQYF. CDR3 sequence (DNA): TGTGCCAGCAGCTTAGGGGGGCGGCCAGATACGCAGTATTTT.

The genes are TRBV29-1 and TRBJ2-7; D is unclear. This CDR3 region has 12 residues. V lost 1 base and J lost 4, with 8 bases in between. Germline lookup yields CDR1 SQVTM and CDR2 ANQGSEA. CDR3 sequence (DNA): TGCAGCGTTGAAGGGAATAGATACGAGCAGTACTTC. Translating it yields CSVEGNRYEQYF.

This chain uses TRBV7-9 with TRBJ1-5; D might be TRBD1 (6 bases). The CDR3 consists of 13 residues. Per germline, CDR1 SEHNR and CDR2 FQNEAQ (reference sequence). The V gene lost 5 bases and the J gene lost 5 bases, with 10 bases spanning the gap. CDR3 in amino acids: CASSPQGDQPQHF. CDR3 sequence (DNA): TGTGCCAGCAGCCCACAGGGAGATCAGCCCCAGCATTTT. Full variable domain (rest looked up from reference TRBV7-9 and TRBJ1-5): DTGVSQNPRHKITKRGQNVTFRCDPISEHNRLYWYRQTLGQGPEFLTYFQNEAQLEKSRLLSDRFSAERPKGSFSTLEIQRTEQGDSAMYLCASSPQGDQPQHFGDGTRLSIL.

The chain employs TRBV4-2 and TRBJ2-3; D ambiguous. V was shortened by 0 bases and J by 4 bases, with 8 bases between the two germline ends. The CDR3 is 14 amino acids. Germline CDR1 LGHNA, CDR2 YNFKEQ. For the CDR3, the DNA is TGTGCCAGCAGCCAAGATATCTTCTCAGATACGCAGTATTTT. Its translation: CASSQDIFSDTQYF.

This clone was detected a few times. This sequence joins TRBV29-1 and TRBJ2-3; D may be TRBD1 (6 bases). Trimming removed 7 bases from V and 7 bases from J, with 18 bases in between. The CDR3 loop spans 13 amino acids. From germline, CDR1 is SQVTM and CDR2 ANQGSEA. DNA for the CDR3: TGCAGCGGGGAACCCAGGGGCTCTTATACGCAGTATTTT. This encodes CSGEPRGSYTQYF.

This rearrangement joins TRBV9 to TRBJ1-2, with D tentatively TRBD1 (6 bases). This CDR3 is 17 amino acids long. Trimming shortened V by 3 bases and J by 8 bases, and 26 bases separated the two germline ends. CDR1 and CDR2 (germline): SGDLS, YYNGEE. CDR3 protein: CASSARGLRVEFEGYTF. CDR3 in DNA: TGTGCCAGCAGCGCCAGGGGATTGAGAGTTGAGTTTGAGGGCTACACCTTC.

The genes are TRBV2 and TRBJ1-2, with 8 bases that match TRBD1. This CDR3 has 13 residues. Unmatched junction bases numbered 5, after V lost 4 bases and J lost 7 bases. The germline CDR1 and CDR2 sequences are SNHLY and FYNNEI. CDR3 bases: TGTGCCAGCAGTGGGCAGGGGGCGATTGGCTACACCTTC. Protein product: CASSGQGAIGYTF.

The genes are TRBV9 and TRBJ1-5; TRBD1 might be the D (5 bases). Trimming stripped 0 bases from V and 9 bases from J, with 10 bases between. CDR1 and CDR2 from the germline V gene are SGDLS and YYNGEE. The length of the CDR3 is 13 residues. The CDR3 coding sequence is TGTGCCAGCAGCGTAGTTCAGGGAGGGCCCCAGCATTTT. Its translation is CASSVVQGGPQHF.

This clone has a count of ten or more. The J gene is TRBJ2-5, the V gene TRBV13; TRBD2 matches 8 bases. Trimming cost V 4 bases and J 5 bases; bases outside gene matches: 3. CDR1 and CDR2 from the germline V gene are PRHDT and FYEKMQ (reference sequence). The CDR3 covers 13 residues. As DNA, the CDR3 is TGTGCCAGCAGCTACCCGGGGGGGGAGACCCAGTACTTC. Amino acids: CASSYPGGETQYF.

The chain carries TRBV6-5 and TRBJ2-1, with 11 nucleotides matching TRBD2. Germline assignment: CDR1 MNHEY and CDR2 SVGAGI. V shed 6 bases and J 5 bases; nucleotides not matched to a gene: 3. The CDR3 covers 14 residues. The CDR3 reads CASSRLAGHNEQFF. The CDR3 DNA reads TGTGCCAGCAGCCGACTAGCGGGGCACAATGAGCAGTTCTTC.

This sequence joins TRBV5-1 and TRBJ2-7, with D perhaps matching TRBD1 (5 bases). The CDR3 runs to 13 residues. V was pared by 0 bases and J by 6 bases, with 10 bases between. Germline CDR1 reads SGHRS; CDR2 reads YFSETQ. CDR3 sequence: CASSLEGSGEQYF. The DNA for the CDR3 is TGCGCCAGCAGCTTGGAGGGGTCGGGCGAGCAGTACTTC.

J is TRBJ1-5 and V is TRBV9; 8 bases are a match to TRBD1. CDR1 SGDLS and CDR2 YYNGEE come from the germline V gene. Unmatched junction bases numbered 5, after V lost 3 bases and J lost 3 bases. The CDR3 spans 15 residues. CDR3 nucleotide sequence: TGTGCCAGCAGCGCAGAGACAGGGGACAATCAGCCCCAGCATTTT. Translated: CASSAETGDNQPQHF.

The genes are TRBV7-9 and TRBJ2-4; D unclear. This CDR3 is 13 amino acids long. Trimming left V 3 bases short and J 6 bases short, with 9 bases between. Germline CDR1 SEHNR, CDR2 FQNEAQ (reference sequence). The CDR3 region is CASSFSTGNIQYF. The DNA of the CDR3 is TGTGCCAGCAGCTTCTCTACGGGAAACATTCAGTACTTC.

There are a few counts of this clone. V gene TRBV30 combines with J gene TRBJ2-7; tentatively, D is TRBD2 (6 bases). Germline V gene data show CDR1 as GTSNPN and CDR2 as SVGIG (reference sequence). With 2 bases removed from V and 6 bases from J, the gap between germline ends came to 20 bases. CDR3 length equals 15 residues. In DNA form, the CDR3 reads TGTGCCTGGAGTAAGGAGCGGGTCGGGCTATCCGAGCAGTACTTC. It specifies CAWSKERVGLSEQYF.

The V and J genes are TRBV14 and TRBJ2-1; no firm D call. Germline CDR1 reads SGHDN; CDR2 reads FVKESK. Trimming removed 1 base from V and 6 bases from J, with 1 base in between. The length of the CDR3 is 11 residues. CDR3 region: CASSQVNEQFF. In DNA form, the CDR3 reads TGTGCCAGCAGCCAAGTCAATGAGCAGTTCTTC.

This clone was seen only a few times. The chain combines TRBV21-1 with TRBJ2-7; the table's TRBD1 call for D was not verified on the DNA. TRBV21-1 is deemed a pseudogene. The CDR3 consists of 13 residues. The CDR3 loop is CASSKGTTYEQYF. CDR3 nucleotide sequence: TGTGCCAGCAGCAAAGGGACAACCTACGAGCAGTACTTC.

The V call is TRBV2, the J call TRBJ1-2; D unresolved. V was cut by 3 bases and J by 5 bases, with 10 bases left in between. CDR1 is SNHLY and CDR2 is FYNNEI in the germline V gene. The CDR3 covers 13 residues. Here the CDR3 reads CASSDRLLYGYTF. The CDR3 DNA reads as TGTGCCAGCAGTGACAGGTTGCTGTATGGCTACACCTTC.